The present T cell receptor (beta chain) was sequenced within a study of blood T cell repertoires in COVID-19. How the authors handled the data: Scientists estimated how many nucleated cells there were by amplifying reference gene primers. TCRdb keeps only in-frame clones here, not all; method: immunoSEQ multiplex PCR. D and trimming come from the DNA, and the V and J calls and clone size come from that table. The table shows some 250,000 clones, with 70% to 80% occurring only once. CDR1 and CDR2 from the germline V gene are GTSNPN and SVGIG (reference sequence). J was trimmed by 1 base and V by 3 bases; bases with no gene match: 6. The CDR3 spans 15 residues.

The sequence derives from an elderly woman with acute or convalescent COVID-19. The J gene is TRBJ1-3, the V gene TRBV30; 7 bases agree with TRBD1. The sample comprised peripheral blood. The CDR3 reads CAWRGQSGSGNTIYF. The CDR3 nucleotides read TGTGCCTGGAGGGGACAGTCGGGGTCTGGAAACACCATATATTTT.